This TCR beta chain was observed in a study of shared clonotypes between healthy human individuals. Study in general: Each donor had three CD4 naive, three CD4 memory, two CD8 naive and one CD8 memory plate. Study observations and caveats: When naive CD4 clonotypes were compared across a handful of donors, about 5% were shared. Unshared clonotypes carried lower generation probabilities than those common to all four donors.

Original handling: ImmunoSEQ gave junction-only sequences without quality scores, so filtering differed. The protocol was immunoSEQ multiplex PCR, while the TCRdb copy is restricted to in-frame clones and leaves out a portion. V and J calls and clone size come straight from that table; D and trimming were deduced from the DNA. The sample has under 1,900,000 clones; less than 99% are singletons. Looked up from germline, CDR1 is SEHNR and CDR2 is FQNEAQ (reference sequence). This CDR3 is 15 amino acids long. V lost 7 bases and J lost 0, with 16 bases in between. Concerning this clone itself: What it binds is unknown.

The V call is TRBV7-9, the J call TRBJ2-7; D is uncertain. Sequencing used naive CD4+ T cells sorted from blood. Specified subset: CD45RA+ positively selected. The receptor comes from a man between 25 and 39 years old in good health. Here the CDR3 DNA reads TGTGCCAGCACCCCCATTCCGGAGAGCTCCTACGAGCAGTACTTC. Its protein product is CASTPIPESSYEQYF.